The clone carrying this TCR beta chain was observed many times. This sample was taken from a study of T-cell reconstitution after alpha-beta-depleted transplantation in children. It was with unique molecular identifiers that the TCRbeta library was prepared. TCRdb re-called the PCR reads with MiXCR, one entry per CDR3 protein. The sample consists of some 600,000 distinct CDR3 sequences, around 13% of them appearing once. Germline lookup yields CDR1 DFQATT and CDR2 SNEGSKA (reference sequence). The V end lost 5 bases, the J end lost 2 bases, and 16 bases lay between the germline ends. The CDR3 sequence is 15 residues long.

The sequencing here drew on PBMCs, mostly from graft donor cells, taken 360 days after TCRalphabeta/CD19-depleted stem cell transplant. The chain recombines TRBV20-1 with TRBJ1-5; no definite D call. The sequence came from a male patient younger than 18 who had a stem cell transplant for acute myeloid leukemia, so the T cells may come from the graft donor. The CDR3 sequence: CSALTDGIRNQPQHF. The CDR3 coding sequence is TGCAGTGCTCTCACTGACGGTATTCGCAATCAGCCCCAGCATTTT.